Listed below are T cell receptor beta chains from one sample, sequenced in a study of blood T cell repertoires in COVID-19. Profiling relied on immunoSEQ multiplex PCR, and the TCRdb table lists in-frame clones only, not all of them. Of some 150,000 clones listed, 85% to 90% were seen once; the top ten hold 9.5% to 12%. The sample consisted of peripheral blood. The receptors were sampled from an elderly woman with acute or convalescent COVID-19. Each CDR3 is given with its conserved first and last residue. Fields, in order: D gene, J gene, V gene, clone size, CDR3 length, CDR3 protein, CDR3 DNA. D genes are given only for firm matches. Clone size is stated in some rows and not others, as once, few, many or a class when expanded.

d_call: -
j_call: TRBJ2-7
v_call: TRBV7-8
clone_size: -
cdr3_length: 13
cdr3_aa: CASSLAGLNEQYF
cdr3_nt: TGTGCCAGCAGCTTAGCGGGGCTCAACGAGCAGTACTTC

d_call: -
j_call: TRBJ2-7
v_call: TRBV6-2/TRBV6-3
clone_size: -
cdr3_length: 16
cdr3_aa: CASSYPQGQTYYEQYF
cdr3_nt: TGTGCCAGCAGTTACCCCCAGGGACAAACCTACTACGAGCAGTACTTC

d_call: TRBD2
j_call: TRBJ2-1
v_call: TRBV30
clone_size: once
cdr3_length: 13
cdr3_aa: CAWSQRGGNEQFF
cdr3_nt: TGTGCCTGGAGCCAGCGGGGGGGGAATGAGCAGTTCTTC

d_call: TRBD1
j_call: TRBJ1-5
v_call: TRBV19
clone_size: -
cdr3_length: 15
cdr3_aa: CASSPTGWSNQPQHF
cdr3_nt: TGTGCCAGTAGTCCGACAGGGTGGAGCAATCAGCCCCAGCATTTT

d_call: -
j_call: TRBJ2-7
v_call: TRBV5-1
clone_size: -
cdr3_length: 13
cdr3_aa: CASSWEANYEQYF
cdr3_nt: TGCGCCAGCAGCTGGGAGGCGAACTACGAGCAGTACTTC

d_call: -
j_call: TRBJ1-1
v_call: TRBV5-1
clone_size: -
cdr3_length: 15
cdr3_aa: CASSLEARGSLGAFF
cdr3_nt: TGCGCCAGCAGCTTGGAAGCCAGGGGAAGTTTAGGAGCTTTCTTT

d_call: -
j_call: TRBJ1-2
v_call: TRBV5-1
clone_size: -
cdr3_length: 16
cdr3_aa: CASSLGDTRADYGYTF
cdr3_nt: TGCGCCAGCAGCTTGGGAGACACCAGGGCCGACTATGGCTACACCTTC

d_call: -
j_call: TRBJ1-1
v_call: TRBV9
clone_size: -
cdr3_length: 15
cdr3_aa: CASSVGHEVNTEAFF
cdr3_nt: TGTGCCAGCAGCGTAGGTCACGAGGTGAACACTGAAGCTTTCTTT

d_call: -
j_call: TRBJ2-7
v_call: TRBV18
clone_size: -
cdr3_length: 15
cdr3_aa: CASSPLQAVNYEQYF
cdr3_nt: TGTGCCAGCTCACCCCTTCAGGCAGTAAACTACGAGCAGTACTTC

d_call: -
j_call: TRBJ1-3
v_call: TRBV7-9
clone_size: -
cdr3_length: 14
cdr3_aa: CASSLDGSGNTIYF
cdr3_nt: TGTGCCAGCAGCTTAGACGGGTCTGGAAACACCATATATTTT

d_call: TRBD1
j_call: TRBJ1-4
v_call: TRBV7-9
clone_size: few
cdr3_length: 15
cdr3_aa: CASSSGTGFNEKLFF
cdr3_nt: TGTGCCAGCAGCTCAGGGACAGGATTTAATGAAAAACTGTTTTTT

d_call: -
j_call: TRBJ2-1
v_call: TRBV7-2
clone_size: -
cdr3_length: 15
cdr3_aa: CASGKTGEPYNEQFF
cdr3_nt: TGTGCCAGCGGAAAGACGGGGGAACCCTACAATGAGCAGTTCTTC

d_call: -
j_call: TRBJ2-3
v_call: TRBV2
clone_size: -
cdr3_length: 17
cdr3_aa: CASSSLGGTAGTDTQYF
cdr3_nt: TGTGCCAGCAGTAGCCTTGGGGGGACAGCTGGCACAGATACGCAGTATTTT

d_call: -
j_call: TRBJ2-6
v_call: TRBV18
clone_size: -
cdr3_length: 17
cdr3_aa: CASSPGRGYSGANVLTF
cdr3_nt: TGTGCCAGCTCACCGGGTCGGGGATACTCTGGGGCCAACGTCCTGACTTTC

d_call: -
j_call: TRBJ2-6
v_call: TRBV2
clone_size: -
cdr3_length: 14
cdr3_aa: CASSDGGKANVLTF
cdr3_nt: TGTGCCAGCAGTGACGGCGGAAAGGCCAACGTCCTGACTTTC

d_call: -
j_call: TRBJ2-6
v_call: TRBV5-4
clone_size: -
cdr3_length: 17
cdr3_aa: CASSGDSGSPGANVLTF
cdr3_nt: TGTGCCAGCAGCGGAGATTCGGGGTCCCCAGGGGCCAACGTCCTGACTTTC

d_call: TRBD1
j_call: TRBJ1-3
v_call: TRBV7-6
clone_size: -
cdr3_length: 15
cdr3_aa: CASSLDRGPGNTIYF
cdr3_nt: TGTGCCAGCAGCTTAGACAGGGGGCCCGGAAACACCATATATTTT

d_call: -
j_call: TRBJ2-5
v_call: TRBV30
clone_size: -
cdr3_length: 15
cdr3_aa: CAWSVLGQGKETQYF
cdr3_nt: TGTGCCTGGAGTGTACTCGGGCAGGGAAAAGAGACCCAGTACTTC

d_call: -
j_call: TRBJ1-2
v_call: TRBV6-6
clone_size: once
cdr3_length: 14
cdr3_aa: CASSYSQQNYGYTF
cdr3_nt: TGTGCCAGCAGTTACTCGCAACAGAACTATGGCTACACCTTC

d_call: TRBD1
j_call: TRBJ1-2
v_call: TRBV29-1
clone_size: -
cdr3_length: 13
cdr3_aa: CSVLDRGDYGYTF
cdr3_nt: TGCAGCGTCCTAGACAGGGGTGACTATGGCTACACCTTC

d_call: -
j_call: TRBJ1-2
v_call: TRBV2
clone_size: -
cdr3_length: 13
cdr3_aa: CASSEGQVAGYTF
cdr3_nt: TGTGCCAGCAGTGAAGGACAGGTCGCTGGCTACACCTTC

d_call: -
j_call: TRBJ1-1
v_call: TRBV29-1
clone_size: few
cdr3_length: 13
cdr3_aa: CSVVSGGSTEAFF
cdr3_nt: TGCAGCGTTGTTTCCGGGGGTAGCACTGAAGCTTTCTTT

d_call: -
j_call: TRBJ1-2
v_call: TRBV4-1
clone_size: -
cdr3_length: 14
cdr3_aa: CASSQQIRGYGYTF
cdr3_nt: TGCGCCAGCAGCCAACAGATTAGAGGCTATGGCTACACCTTC

d_call: -
j_call: TRBJ2-3
v_call: TRBV4-1
clone_size: -
cdr3_length: 14
cdr3_aa: CASSQGGVSDTQYF
cdr3_nt: TGCGCCAGCAGCCAGGGCGGGGTGAGTGATACGCAGTATTTT

d_call: -
j_call: TRBJ1-2
v_call: TRBV6-1
clone_size: -
cdr3_length: 14
cdr3_aa: CASSEVGGREGYTF
cdr3_nt: TGTGCCAGCAGTGAAGTTGGGGGCAGGGAAGGCTACACCTTC

d_call: -
j_call: TRBJ1-5
v_call: TRBV2
clone_size: -
cdr3_length: 15
cdr3_aa: CASRGGLSPNQPQHF
cdr3_nt: TGTGCCAGCAGGGGGGGACTTTCCCCCAATCAGCCCCAGCATTTT

d_call: -
j_call: TRBJ2-7
v_call: TRBV19
clone_size: -
cdr3_length: 13
cdr3_aa: CASSSGSPYEQYF
cdr3_nt: TGTGCCAGTAGTTCGGGGAGTCCCTACGAGCAGTACTTC

d_call: TRBD1
j_call: TRBJ2-7
v_call: TRBV5-1
clone_size: -
cdr3_length: 14
cdr3_aa: CASSISGQGPEQYF
cdr3_nt: TGCGCCAGCAGCATCTCAGGACAGGGCCCCGAGCAGTACTTC

d_call: -
j_call: TRBJ1-6
v_call: TRBV4-2
clone_size: -
cdr3_length: 16
cdr3_aa: CASSQTEGGGVSPLHF
cdr3_nt: TGTGCCAGCAGCCAGACTGAAGGGGGAGGGGTTTCACCCCTCCACTTT

d_call: -
j_call: TRBJ1-1
v_call: TRBV5-1
clone_size: once
cdr3_length: 14
cdr3_aa: CASSLKAGNTEAFF
cdr3_nt: TGCGCCAGCAGCTTGAAGGCAGGGAACACTGAAGCTTTCTTT

d_call: -
j_call: TRBJ1-2
v_call: TRBV29-1
clone_size: -
cdr3_length: 12
cdr3_aa: CSVEAGLYGYTF
cdr3_nt: TGCAGCGTTGAGGCGGGACTCTATGGCTACACCTTC

d_call: -
j_call: TRBJ1-2
v_call: TRBV7-2
clone_size: -
cdr3_length: 14
cdr3_aa: CASSLGRVVYGYTF
cdr3_nt: TGTGCCAGCAGCTTAGGTCGGGTGGTCTATGGCTACACCTTC